A single sample is the source of the 30 T cell receptor beta chains below, sequenced in a study of T cells in Graves' hyperthyroidism and ophthalmopathy. Template material for amplifying TCR beta CDR3 regions consisted of RNA transcripts. First-round RT-PCR with HTBI primers amplified the TCR CDR3 region. A single record per CDR3 protein comes from TCRdb applying MiXCR to the multiplex PCR reads. The sample shows hundreds of thousands of distinct CDR3 sequences, around a quarter of them seen only once. Sequenced material: blood. These receptors all stem from a woman in her 30s with Graves' ophthalmopathy.

The rearrangement joins TRBV25-1 to TRBJ1-3; 7 bases match TRBD1. Germline CDR1 and CDR2: MGHDK and SYGVNS. The CDR3 runs 15 residues. With 6 bases clipped from V and 2 bases from J, the junction kept 7 bases outside the gene matches. The CDR3 sequence: CASSPRGQAGNTIYF. CDR3 DNA sequence: TGTGCCAGCAGCCCAAGAGGACAGGCTGGAAACACCATATATTTT.

The table lists this clonotype with many counts. Relative to the germline gene, one junction end is altered; a read error may explain this. The chain recombines TRBV6-5 with TRBJ1-2; D not resolved. The V gene's germline CDR1 is MNHEY and CDR2 SVGAGI. The CDR3 has 14 residues. CDR3 nucleotide sequence: TGTGCCAGCGGTTACCGGACGGCCCCCTGGGGCTACACCTTC. It is translated as CASGYRTAPWGYTF.

This clonotype was counted many times. The chain is built from TRBV20-1 and TRBJ2-5; 8 positions agree with TRBD2. The CDR3 is made up of 15 amino acids. The ends lost 5 bases at V and 1 base at J; junction bases unmatched: 9. Looked up from germline, CDR1 is DFQATT and CDR2 is SNEGSKA (reference sequence). The DNA for the CDR3 is TGCAGTGCTGGTTCATTGCGGGGGGTCCAAGAGACCCAGTACTTC. Translation: CSAGSLRGVQETQYF.

The genes are TRBV20-1 and TRBJ2-7; 8 positions match TRBD2. The CDR3 runs 14 residues. Germline values: CDR1 DFQATT, CDR2 SNEGSKA (reference sequence). J was trimmed by 1 base and V by 3 bases; bases with no gene match: 5. CDR3 coding DNA: TGCAGTGCTAGGTCGGGAGGGCAATCCTACGAGCAGTACTTC. Translating gives CSARSGGQSYEQYF.

This clonotype was counted at least ten times. The chain carries TRBV5-1 and TRBJ2-7, with D perhaps matching TRBD1 (7 bases). V was shortened by 2 bases and J by 1 base, with 13 bases between the two germline ends. The germline CDR1 and CDR2 sequences are SGHRS and YFSETQ. The CDR3 sequence is 15 residues long. The CDR3 nucleotides are TGCGCCAGCAGCTTTGGGCAGGGGGGTTCCTACGAGCAGTACTTC. The encoded protein is CASSFGQGGSYEQYF. Filled out from reference TRBV5-1 and TRBJ2-7, the complete variable domain reads KAGVTQTPRYLIKTRGQQVTLSCSPISGHRSVSWYQQTPGQGLQFLFEYFSETQRNKGNFPGRFSGRQFSNSRSEMNVSTLELGDSALYLCASSFGQGGSYEQYFGPGTRLTVT.

In this sample, this clonotype turned up many times. The CDR3 loop is CASSVGGGRGTGELFF. CDR3 bases: TGTGCCAGCAGCGTAGGAGGGGGACGAGGAACCGGGGAGCTGTTTTTT. This chain connects TRBV9 to TRBJ2-2, with a tentative D call TRBD1 (6 bases). V lost 0 bases and J 5 bases, leaving 14 bases between the germline ends. Looked up from germline, CDR1 is SGDLS and CDR2 is YYNGEE. CDR3 length: 16 amino acids.

This clonotype was observed many times. This chain joins TRBV6-1 and TRBJ2-2; D may be TRBD1 (5 bases). The CDR3 covers 14 residues. Germline CDR1 and CDR2: MNHNS and SASEGT. V lost 3 bases and J 3 bases, leaving 8 bases between the germline ends. The CDR3 loop is CASSDRADTGELFF. CDR3 bases: TGTGCCAGCAGTGACAGGGCGGACACCGGGGAGCTGTTTTTT.

This clonotype has a handful of counts. The chain links TRBV6-1 to TRBJ1-2; 7 bases are a match to TRBD1. The ends lost 10 bases at V and 4 bases at J; junction bases unmatched: 9. Germline loops: CDR1 MNHNS, CDR2 SASEGT. The CDR3 runs to 13 residues. The CDR3 reads CAILSDRTYGYTF. The CDR3 coding sequence is TGTGCCATCCTCTCGGACAGGACCTATGGCTACACCTTC.

In its sample, this clonotype was seen many times. J is TRBJ1-3 and V is TRBV6-2 or TRBV6-3; D uncertain. The V end lost 8 bases, the J end lost 3 bases, and 5 bases lay between the germline ends. Germline V gene sequence: CDR1 MNHEY, CDR2 SVGEGT. This CDR3 spans 11 amino acids. CDR3 coding DNA: TGTGCCAGCCGTCGTGGAAACACCATATATTTT. Translated, it gives CASRRGNTIYF.

This clonotype was detected only a few times. V usage is TRBV2 and J usage is TRBJ1-1, with D possibly TRBD1 on 6 matching bases. Germline CDR1 and CDR2: SNHLY and FYNNEI. The ends were cut back, 2 bases at V and 11 bases at J, with 18 bases in the middle. This CDR3 contains 14 residues. This CDR3 is CASSEQMGVQGAFF. DNA of the CDR3: TGTGCCAGCAGTGAACAGATGGGGGTACAGGGCGCTTTCTTT.

V is TRBV24-1 and J is TRBJ2-3; 7 nucleotides line up with TRBD1. Unmatched junction bases numbered 9, after V lost 5 bases and J lost 2 bases. Looked up from germline, CDR1 is KGHDR and CDR2 is SFDVKD. The CDR3 covers 16 residues. The CDR3 region is CATSVAPGQNTDTQYF. Here the CDR3 DNA reads TGTGCCACCAGTGTCGCACCGGGACAGAACACAGATACGCAGTATTTT.

This clonotype has a handful of counts. The genes are TRBV12-3 or TRBV12-4 and TRBJ1-1, with D maybe TRBD1 (5 bases). V lost 7 bases to trimming and J lost 3 bases, with 21 bases between them. There are 16 residues in the CDR3. The CDR3 coding sequence is TGTGCCAGCACCCCTCGGGGGAGGGGAGGGGACACTGAAGCTTTCTTT. Translated, it gives CASTPRGRGGDTEAFF.

Ten or more counts support this clonotype. DNA for the CDR3: TGTGCCTGGAGTGTTGGAGATAACTATGGCTACACCTTC. It is translated as CAWSVGDNYGYTF. The rearrangement joins TRBV30 to TRBJ1-2; D gene ambiguous. The ends were cut back, 0 bases at V and 1 base at J, with 6 bases in the middle. The V gene's germline CDR1 is GTSNPN and CDR2 SVGIG (reference sequence). The CDR3 is 13 residues long.

The V and J genes are TRBV5-1 and TRBJ2-2, with TRBD1 as a possible D gene (6 bases). The germline gives CDR1 SGHRS, CDR2 YFSETQ. The CDR3 totals 15 residues. V lost 0 bases to trimming and J lost 4 bases, with 10 bases between them. DNA of the CDR3: TGCGCCAGCAGCTTGGCTCAGGGGAGCACCGGGGAGCTGTTTTTT. Translated, it gives CASSLAQGSTGELFF.

This clonotype showed up many times. The V gene is TRBV7-2, the J gene TRBJ1-1, with D possibly matching TRBD1 (5 bases). V lost 5 bases, J lost 4 bases, and 14 bases lay in between. Germline CDR1 and CDR2: SGHTA and FQGNSA. CDR3 length: 14 residues. Here the CDR3 DNA reads TGTGCCAGCAGCCCGGCGGGGACGGGCACTGAAGCTTTCTTT. This gives the protein CASSPAGTGTEAFF.

The CDR3 here is CAAHRANTEAFF. In DNA, the CDR3 is TGTGCCGCCCACAGGGCGAACACTGAAGCTTTCTTT. V gene TRBV12-3 or TRBV12-4 combines with J gene TRBJ1-1, with D possibly TRBD1 on 6 matching bases. Trimming shortened V by 11 bases and J by 1 base, and 11 bases separated the two germline ends. CDR3 length: 12 amino acids.

This clonotype was picked up many times. V gene TRBV5-1 combines with J gene TRBJ2-5; D remains ambiguous. Per the germline V gene, CDR1 is SGHRS and CDR2 is YFSETQ. The CDR3 is 13 residues long. V lost 5 bases to trimming and J lost 2 bases, with 10 bases between them. The CDR3 nucleotides read TGCGCCAGCAGAGTCCAGTGGCAAGAGACCCAGTACTTC. This sequence encodes CASRVQWQETQYF.

This clonotype was found once. The DNA of the CDR3 is TGTGCCTGGAGTCGGGACATAACCAATCAGCCCCAGCATTTT. Amino acid sequence: CAWSRDITNQPQHF. The chain couples TRBV30 to TRBJ1-5; D is perhaps TRBD1 (6 bases). The CDR3 consists of 14 residues. V dropped 2 bases and J dropped 3 bases, with 11 bases sitting between them. Germline V gene sequence: CDR1 GTSNPN, CDR2 SVGIG (reference sequence).

This clonotype was counted only a few times. This sequence joins TRBV11-2 and TRBJ2-1, with 10 nucleotides matching TRBD1. Germline CDR1 reads SGHAT; CDR2 reads FQNNGV. Trimming took 4 bases from V and 3 from J; bases not matched to a gene: 3. The CDR3 runs to 15 residues. CDR3 region: CASSSGTGDYNEQFF. The DNA of the CDR3 is TGTGCCAGCAGCTCCGGGACAGGGGACTACAATGAGCAGTTCTTC.

This clonotype was counted at least ten times. The V gene is TRBV12-3 or TRBV12-4, the J gene TRBJ1-5, with 7 bases identical to TRBD1. V lost 5 bases and J lost 6; bases outside the gene matches: 1. The CDR3 sequence is 12 residues long. The CDR3 coding sequence is TGTGCCAGCAGTCAGGGGGGTCAGCCCCAGCATTTT. Its protein is CASSQGGQPQHF.

This clonotype was recorded at least ten times. The chain couples TRBV7-2 to TRBJ1-1; no definite D call. CDR3 length: 14 amino acids. Germline V gene data show CDR1 as SGHTA and CDR2 as FQGNSA. Trimming pared 2 bases from V and 0 bases from J, leaving 7 bases between. The CDR3 coding sequence is TGTGCCAGCAGCTTACCGCTCATGAACACTGAAGCTTTCTTT. This gives the protein CASSLPLMNTEAFF.

Ten or more counts support this clonotype. V and J are TRBV7-8 and TRBJ1-1; D is undetermined. V was clipped by 1 base and J by 3 bases, with 12 bases between them. This CDR3 contains 15 residues. The germline V gene encodes CDR1 SGHVS and CDR2 FQNEAQ. CDR3 nucleotides: TGTGCCAGCAGCTTAGAGGCGGCGGGATACACTGAAGCTTTCTTT. The encoded protein is CASSLEAAGYTEAFF.

This chain connects TRBV11-2 to TRBJ1-1, with D perhaps TRBD1 (6 bases). V shed 5 bases and J shed 5 bases, with 15 bases lying between them. The CDR3 totals 14 residues. Germline CDR1 is SGHAT and CDR2 is FQNNGV. In nucleotides, the CDR3 is TGTGCCAGCAGCGCACCAGGGGTGGAGACTGAAGCTTTCTTT. This codes for CASSAPGVETEAFF.

The V call is TRBV6-1, the J call TRBJ2-2; D may be TRBD1 (5 bases). The germline gives CDR1 MNHNS, CDR2 SASEGT. This CDR3 is built from 13 residues. Trimming removed 10 bases at V and 3 bases at J, with 12 bases between. CDR3 sequence (DNA): TGTGCCACCGACAGTTATCACACCGGGGAGCTGTTTTTT. Translation: CATDSYHTGELFF.

In its sample, this clonotype was seen many times. This chain links TRBV6-5 with TRBJ1-5, with no clear D. From germline, CDR1 is MNHEY and CDR2 SVGAGI. The CDR3 has 13 amino acids. With 8 bases removed from V and 6 bases from J, the gap between germline ends came to 14 bases. The CDR3 protein is CASRLREAQPQHF. Here the CDR3 DNA reads TGTGCCAGCCGGTTAAGGGAGGCTCAGCCCCAGCATTTT.

The sample holds a few counts of this clonotype. The chain has TRBV20-1 and TRBJ2-7; 10 bases fit TRBD1. This CDR3 region has 14 residues. Germline V lookup: CDR1 DFQATT, CDR2 SNEGSKA (reference sequence). J was trimmed by 6 bases and V by 2 bases; bases with no gene match: 7. The CDR3 loop is CSARSGTGAGEQYF. The CDR3 DNA reads as TGCAGTGCTAGATCCGGGACAGGGGCCGGCGAGCAGTACTTC.

This chain joins TRBV12-3 or TRBV12-4 and TRBJ1-2; D is ambiguous. V gave up 7 bases and J gave up 0 bases, with 12 bases separating them. This CDR3 has 14 residues. CDR3 bases: TGTGCCAGCACCCTGAGGACCGCTAACTATGGCTACACCTTC. Translation gives CASTLRTANYGYTF.

The chain employs TRBV9 and TRBJ2-5, with D perhaps TRBD2 (5 bases). The CDR3 is made up of 13 amino acids. V lost 7 bases and J lost 7, with 17 bases in between. Germline CDR1 is SGDLS and CDR2 is YYNGEE. CDR3 sequence (DNA): TGTGCCAGCGGCGGAGCGGCCGTGACGACCCAGTACTTC. This encodes CASGGAAVTTQYF.

This clonotype was recorded many times. The gene calls are TRBV19 and TRBJ1-5; D not certain. The length of the CDR3 is 15 residues. V shed 0 bases and J shed 6 bases, with 12 bases lying between them. CDR1 and CDR2 (germline): LNHDA, SQIVND (reference sequence). CDR3 DNA: TGTGCCAGTAGTATAGAGGCCGGGTTTACTCAGCCCCAGCATTTT. The encoded protein is CASSIEAGFTQPQHF.

This clonotype was seen repeatedly, ten times or more. The rearrangement links TRBV4-2 to TRBJ1-2; D is undetermined. Germline CDR1 reads LGHNA; CDR2 reads YNFKEQ. CDR3 length: 16 residues. V was clipped by 0 bases and J by 1 base, with 12 bases between them. CDR3 sequence (DNA): TGTGCCAGCAGCCAAGATCTGGGATGGGATAACTATGGCTACACCTTC. Its translation is CASSQDLGWDNYGYTF.